A selection of T cell receptor beta chains follows, all from one sample in a study of blood T cell repertoires in COVID-19. The assay was immunoSEQ multiplex PCR, and TCRdb's table has in-frame clones only and misses some. Of about 110,000 clones in the sample, about 85% are singletons; the top ten hold 4% to 4.5%. The sequenced material came from peripheral blood. These receptors originate from a woman in her 70s with acute or convalescent COVID-19. Each CDR3 is given with its conserved first and last residue. A D gene is named only where the DNA matches it firmly. Size values are once, few and many counts, or a class for expanded clones, and some rows have none.

>TRBJ2-5|-|TRBV9|TRBD1
TGTGCCAGCAGCCCACGACAGGGGGCACCCCAAGAGACCCAGTACTTC
CASSPRQGAPQETQYF
>TRBJ2-3|-|TRBV7-2|TRBD2
TGTGCCAGCAGCTTAGGACCAGCGGGGCTCCAGGATACGCAGTATTTT
CASSLGPAGLQDTQYF
>TRBJ1-2|-|TRBV10-3|TRBD1
TGTGCCATCAGACCGGGACAGGGGGCAAGGGGCTACATCTTC
CAIRPGQGARGYIF
>TRBJ1-4|-|TRBV9|-
TGTGCCAGCAGCGAAGACACCCAAACTAATGAAAAACTGTTTTTT
CASSEDTQTNEKLFF
>TRBJ2-3|once|TRBV24-1|-
TGTGCCACCAGTGCCATTCGCCAGTGGGGGGGCACAGATACGCAGTATTTT
CATSAIRQWGGTDTQYF
>TRBJ1-4|-|TRBV28|TRBD1
TGTGCCAGCAGTTGGTGGGACAGGGCGGGTGAAAAACTGTTTTTT
CASSWWDRAGEKLFF
>TRBJ1-2|-|TRBV5-1|TRBD1
TGCGCCAGCAGCCTTTGGACAGGGAAAGACGCCTATGGCTACACCTTC
CASSLWTGKDAYGYTF
>TRBJ1-1|few|TRBV18|-
TGTGCCAGCTCACCCGACCAGCGGGCAGCTTTCTTT
CASSPDQRAAFF
>TRBJ2-7|once|TRBV11-3|-
TGTGCCAGCAGCTTAGACATTGTAGGGCGGGATGGTACCTACGAGCAGTACTTC
CASSLDIVGRDGTYEQYF
>TRBJ2-2|-|TRBV28|-
TGTGCCAGCAGCTCGGGCGGGGAAAACGGGGAGCTGTTTTTT
CASSSGGENGELFF
>TRBJ2-3|-|TRBV9|TRBD2
TGTGCCAGCAGCAGCCCCGGGACTAGCGGGGGGGCGGGTACGCAGTATTTT
CASSSPGTSGGAGTQYF
>TRBJ1-1|few|TRBV6-6|-
TGTGCCAGCAGAAATGGACTGCCGAACACTGAAGCTTTCTTT
CASRNGLPNTEAFF
>TRBJ1-2|-|TRBV9|-
TGTGCCAGCAGCTCCGGGACTGGGGGGTACTATGGCTACACCTTC
CASSSGTGGYYGYTF
>TRBJ2-5|-|TRBV28|-
TGTGCCAGCAGCAGGGGCGTGCGAGAGACCCAGTACTTC
CASSRGVRETQYF
>TRBJ1-3|-|TRBV19|-
TGTGCCAGTACCTCGCCGGTCGGAAACACCATATATTTT
CASTSPVGNTIYF
>TRBJ2-2|-|TRBV11-1|TRBD2
TGTGCCAGCAACAACGGGGGGACGAACACCGGGGAGCTGTTTTTT
CASNNGGTNTGELFF
>TRBJ2-1|-|TRBV7-3|TRBD1
TGTGCCAGCAGCTTATCCCGGGACAGTTACAATGAGCAGTTCTTC
CASSLSRDSYNEQFF
>TRBJ2-7|-|TRBV28|TRBD2
TGTGCCAGCAGTTCCCGCGTAGGGGGGACTAGCAACACTAACCCCTACGAGCAGTACTTC
CASSSRVGGTSNTNPYEQYF
>TRBJ1-2|-|TRBV11-1|TRBD1
TGTGCCAGCAGCTCCAGGGGGAACTATGGCTACACCTTC
CASSSRGNYGYTF